Listed here are 26 T cell receptor beta chains from one sample, sequenced in a study of early T cells in non-severe SARS-CoV-2 infection. TCRdb reanalysed the 5' RACE reads using MiXCR and keeps one entry per CDR3 protein. The sample consists of almost 65,000 distinct CDR3 sequences, over 4% of them appearing once. Sequencing used whole blood. The source is an adult who was a healthcare worker with PCR-confirmed SARS-CoV-2 infection or an uninfected control (not recorded which).

This clonotype was seen many times. J is TRBJ2-2 and V is TRBV2; 12 nucleotides agree with TRBD1. The germline gives CDR1 SNHLY, CDR2 FYNNEI. The CDR3 has 14 amino acids. With V trimmed by 8 bases and J by 5 bases, 3 bases remained unmatched. CDR3 sequence reads: CASGTGGETGELFF. The DNA of the CDR3 is TGTGCCAGCGGGACAGGGGGCGAGACCGGGGAGCTGTTTTTT.

This clonotype was seen repeatedly, ten times or more. The chain joins TRBV7-2 to TRBJ2-7; TRBD2 matches 13 bases. Germline-derived CDR1 and CDR2 are SGHTA and FQGNSA. With V trimmed by 4 bases and J by 4 bases, 13 bases remained unmatched. This CDR3 spans 18 amino acids. In nucleotides, the CDR3 is TGTGCCAGCAGCTCACCCCCCGGGACTAGCGGGAAATTATACGAGCAGTACTTC. It encodes CASSSPPGTSGKLYEQYF.

This clonotype occurred many times. V and J are TRBV6-6 and TRBJ2-2; 8 bases fit TRBD1. The CDR3 runs to 14 residues. Trimming cost V 5 bases and J 6 bases; bases outside gene matches: 5. Germline lookup yields CDR1 MNHNY and CDR2 SVGAGI (reference sequence). CDR3 in DNA: TGTGCCAGCAGTCAGGACAGGGCCTCCGGGGAGCTGTTTTTT. It codes for CASSQDRASGELFF.

Only a few counts were recorded for this clonotype. The chain joins TRBV24-1 to TRBJ2-1, with D unresolved. This CDR3 comprises 12 residues. In germline, CDR1 is KGHDR, CDR2 SFDVKD. V lost 4 bases to trimming and J lost 5 bases, with 5 bases between them. The CDR3, as DNA: TGTGCCACCAGTGAATTACACAATGAGCAGTTCTTC. Amino acid sequence: CATSELHNEQFF.

This clonotype was observed many times. V gene TRBV6-1 combines with J gene TRBJ2-1; D gene uncertain. Germline V gene data show CDR1 as MNHNS and CDR2 as SASEGT. Trimming removed 4 bases at V and 6 bases at J, with 10 bases between. The CDR3 is 13 residues long. This chain's CDR3 is CASSATWGNEQFF. The DNA of the CDR3 is TGTGCCAGCAGTGCTACGTGGGGCAATGAGCAGTTCTTC.

Many counts were recorded for this clonotype. The chain links TRBV11-1 to TRBJ2-1; unclear D gene. The CDR3 has 14 amino acids. Germline V gene sequence: CDR1 SGHAT, CDR2 FQDESV (reference sequence). Trimming shortened V by 5 bases and J by 0 bases, and 8 bases separated the two germline ends. The chain's CDR3 is CASSPQSSYNEQFF. The CDR3 region has the DNA TGTGCCAGCAGCCCCCAGAGCTCCTACAATGAGCAGTTCTTC.

This clonotype was seen a few times. The J gene is TRBJ2-7, the V gene TRBV6-6; 14 nucleotides match TRBD2. This CDR3 comprises 14 residues. Germline lookup yields CDR1 MNHNY and CDR2 SVGAGI (reference sequence). The trim removed 6 bases at V and 3 bases at J, leaving 1 base unmatched. The CDR3 reads CASRTSGGGYEQYF. The CDR3 coding sequence is TGTGCCAGCAGGACTAGCGGGGGGGGCTACGAGCAGTACTTC.

This clonotype has at least ten counts. The chain is built from TRBV3-1 and TRBJ2-2; the D gene is possibly TRBD2 (5 bases). Germline assignment: CDR1 LGHDT and CDR2 YNNKEL (reference sequence). V was clipped by 4 bases and J by 0 bases, with 12 bases between them. This CDR3 contains 16 residues. In DNA, the CDR3 is TGTGCCAGCAGCCCTATGTCGGGAACGAACACCGGGGAGCTGTTTTTT. Its protein is CASSPMSGTNTGELFF.

This clonotype has ten or more counts. The chain combines TRBV6-2 or TRBV6-3 with TRBJ1-1; possibly TRBD1 for D (5 bases). The CDR3 spans 15 residues. Germline CDR1 MNHEY, CDR2 SVGEGT. V dropped 6 bases and J dropped 7 bases, with 21 bases sitting between them. The CDR3 reads CASSDGGHTTFEAFF. The CDR3 nucleotides read TGTGCCAGCAGCGACGGAGGACACACAACGTTTGAAGCTTTCTTT.

This clonotype was found many times. The chain links TRBV12-3 or TRBV12-4 to TRBJ2-5, with 7 bases identical to TRBD1. V lost 3 bases, J lost 5 bases, and 6 bases stayed unmatched. The CDR3 covers 14 residues. Here the CDR3 reads CASSFRQGWETQYF. DNA of the CDR3: TGTGCCAGCAGTTTCCGACAGGGCTGGGAGACCCAGTACTTC.

The CDR3 sequence: CASSPSTGGYGYTF. CDR3 nucleotides: TGTGCCAGCTCACCCTCGACAGGAGGCTATGGCTACACCTTC. The V gene is TRBV18, the J gene TRBJ1-2, with D possibly matching TRBD1 (6 bases). The CDR3 consists of 14 residues. Germline V gene sequence: CDR1 KGHSH, CDR2 LQKENI. V was pared by 3 bases and J by 4 bases, with 12 bases between.

The table lists this clonotype with a few counts. This chain connects TRBV19 to TRBJ2-3, with 8 bases aligning to TRBD2. The V and J ends lost 5 bases and 5 bases, in that order; junction bases with no gene match: 6. The CDR3 contains 14 residues. Germline loops: CDR1 LNHDA, CDR2 SQIVND (reference sequence). The DNA for the CDR3 is TGTGCCAGTAGTCCGGGGGGGTTCGAAGATACGCAGTATTTT. As protein: CASSPGGFEDTQYF. Based on the CDR3 plus reference TRBV19 and TRBJ2-3, the full variable domain is DGGITQSPKYLFRKEGQNVTLSCEQNLNHDAMYWYRQDPGQGLRLIYYSQIVNDFQKGDIAEGYSVSREKKESFPLTVTSAQKNPTAFYLCASSPGGFEDTQYFGPGTRLTVL.

The rearrangement uses TRBV4-1 and TRBJ1-1; D is undetermined. Germline CDR1 is MGHRA and CDR2 is YSYEKL. Trimming removed 4 bases at V and 7 bases at J, with 19 bases between. This CDR3 region has 15 residues. CDR3 loop: CASSLKNGMGSEAFF. CDR3 in DNA: TGCGCCAGCAGCCTGAAGAACGGGATGGGAAGTGAAGCTTTCTTT.

V usage is TRBV5-1 and J usage is TRBJ2-1; possibly TRBD2 for D (6 bases). With 0 bases removed from V and 4 bases from J, the gap between germline ends came to 11 bases. CDR1 is SGHRS, CDR2 YFSETQ, per germline. The CDR3 runs to 15 residues. The CDR3 DNA sequence: TGCGCCAGCAGCTTGGAAGCTAGCGTTTACAATGAGCAGTTCTTC. Its protein is CASSLEASVYNEQFF.

The CDR3 DNA reads TGTGCCAGCACCGGGACAGGGAGGACCGGGGAGCTGTTTTTT. Translation gives CASTGTGRTGELFF. This chain joins TRBV2 and TRBJ2-2; TRBD1 aligns across 9 bases. The CDR3 runs 14 residues. V dropped 7 bases and J dropped 5; count of bases not matched to a gene: 5. CDR1 and CDR2 from the germline V gene are SNHLY and FYNNEI.

This clonotype was counted many times. The chain links TRBV3-1 to TRBJ2-6, with D perhaps matching TRBD1 (6 bases). Between the trimmed V and J ends, which lost 6 bases and 4 bases, there was a span of 10 bases. The CDR3 loop spans 14 amino acids. In germline, CDR1 is LGHDT, CDR2 YNNKEL (reference sequence). CDR3 amino acids: CASSRTEGANVLTF. CDR3 coding DNA: TGTGCCAGCAGTCGGACAGAGGGGGCCAACGTCCTGACTTTC.

This clonotype was seen ten or more times. The chain links TRBV20-1 to TRBJ2-7, with 7 nucleotides matching TRBD1. This CDR3 spans 15 amino acids. CDR1 and CDR2 (germline): DFQATT, SNEGSKA (reference sequence). The V gene end was trimmed by 5 bases and the J gene end by 4 bases; junction bases not matched to a gene: 14. DNA of the CDR3: TGCAGTGCTGGGCGTCCGGGACAGATTGAGTACGAGCAGTACTTC. Translating it yields CSAGRPGQIEYEQYF.

There are many counts of this clonotype. This sequence joins TRBV7-2 and TRBJ2-7; 13 bases line up with TRBD2. The CDR3 is 18 amino acids. The V and J ends lost 2 bases and 0 bases, in that order; junction bases with no gene match: 7. Germline V gene lookup returns CDR1 SGHTA and CDR2 FQGNSA. The CDR3 nucleotides are TGTGCCAGCAGCTTACTACTAGCGGGAGGGTGGAGCTCCTACGAGCAGTACTTC. Translated: CASSLLLAGGWSSYEQYF.

This clonotype was counted at least ten times. The rearrangement joins TRBV27 to TRBJ1-2; D gene uncertain. The CDR3 contains 14 residues. Deletions cut 2 bases from V and 0 bases from J, with 7 bases between. The germline gives CDR1 MNHEY, CDR2 SMNVEV (reference sequence). DNA of the CDR3: TGTGCCAGCAGTTTAACATTTCCTAACTATGGCTACACCTTC. It codes for CASSLTFPNYGYTF.

This clonotype showed up many times. V gene TRBV19 combines with J gene TRBJ2-1, with 9 positions matching TRBD1. CDR1 is LNHDA and CDR2 is SQIVND in the germline V gene (reference sequence). The CDR3 extends over 17 amino acids. With V trimmed by 6 bases and J by 4 bases, 13 bases remained unmatched. The CDR3 nucleotides read TGTGCCAGTAGGCTCTCAGCCTTGGGACAGGGATACAATGAGCAGTTCTTC. Translated, it gives CASRLSALGQGYNEQFF.

Ten or more counts support this clonotype. V and J are TRBV29-1 and TRBJ1-1, with D maybe TRBD1 (6 bases). Trimming cost V 1 base and J 1 base, with 13 bases left between them. Germline loops: CDR1 SQVTM, CDR2 ANQGSEA. This CDR3 has 15 amino acids. CDR3 in amino acids: CSVEVRGAENTEAFF. The CDR3 nucleotides are TGCAGCGTTGAAGTTCGGGGGGCAGAGAACACTGAAGCTTTCTTT.

This clonotype was recorded many times. This chain links TRBV12-3 or TRBV12-4 with TRBJ1-1; no clear D gene. Trimming left V 5 bases short and J 11 bases short, with 21 bases between. The length of the CDR3 is 14 residues. The CDR3 here is CASSTPGLLNPAFF. In nucleotides, the CDR3 is TGTGCCAGCAGTACACCCGGACTCCTCAACCCGGCTTTCTTT.

This clonotype was counted at least ten times. The chain is built from TRBV7-2 and TRBJ1-4, with D unclear. V lost 1 base, J lost 4 bases, and 7 bases lay in between. This CDR3 has 14 residues. Germline V gives CDR1 SGHTA, CDR2 FQGNSA. This chain's CDR3 is CASSLGRFNEKLFF. The DNA for the CDR3 is TGTGCCAGCAGCTTAGGCCGATTTAATGAAAAACTGTTTTTT.

This chain links TRBV7-6 with TRBJ2-2; 7 nucleotides align to TRBD2. The J segment lost 6 bases and the V segment lost 5 bases, leaving 12 bases of the junction unmatched. CDR1 is SGHVS, CDR2 FNYEAQ, per germline. The CDR3 is 16 amino acids. CDR3 sequence: CASSGSSSGVAGELFF. CDR3 nucleotides: TGTGCCAGCAGCGGAAGCTCCAGCGGGGTGGCCGGGGAGCTGTTTTTT.

This clonotype has ten or more counts. This CDR3 is CASSPGTVGTGELFF. The CDR3 nucleotides are TGTGCCAGCAGCCCCGGGACGGTGGGCACCGGGGAGCTGTTTTTT. The chain has TRBV5-4 and TRBJ2-2, with D possibly being TRBD1 or TRBD2 (5 bases each). The CDR3 runs to 15 residues. The V end lost 4 bases, the J end lost 4 bases, and 14 bases lay between the germline ends. Per the germline V gene, CDR1 is SGHNT and CDR2 is YYREEE (reference sequence).

This rearrangement joins TRBV30 to TRBJ1-5; D might be TRBD1 (6 bases). The CDR3 length is 14 residues. From germline, CDR1 is GTSNPN and CDR2 SVGIG (reference sequence). Between the trimmed V and J ends, which lost 0 bases and 4 bases, there was a span of 10 bases. This CDR3 is CAWSVGTTNQPQHF. In DNA, the CDR3 is TGTGCCTGGAGTGTAGGGACAACAAATCAGCCCCAGCATTTT.